This paragraph reports one T cell receptor beta chain. Antigen specificity is unknown. Some clones are missing from TCRdb's copy, which holds only in-frame ones; the method was immunoSEQ multiplex PCR. The table has 300,000 to 400,000 clones, 67% seen once. This record comes from a study of cytotoxic CD8 clonotypes in ibrutinib-treated CLL. About the research overall: The patients comprised about a dozen relapsed/refractory and around 16 treatment-naive cases, about 18 IGHV unmutated. Response was recorded as partial in 24 patients and complete in 2; at median approximately six years, approximately 14 remained remitted and some 12 had progressed. Whole-study results and caveats: Treatment left the uncommon public clonotypes either contracted or stable in frequency.

Trimming cost V 1 base and J 5 bases; bases outside gene matches: 16. The CDR3 spans 18 residues. Germline loops: CDR1 SNHLY, CDR2 FYNNEI. The clonotype was recovered from a human donor with chronic lymphocytic leukemia. The genes are TRBV2 and TRBJ2-5, with 7 nucleotides matching TRBD2. Sequencing was performed on PBMCs, taken after 36 months of ibrutinib treatment. CDR3 sequence reads: CASSEDVRLAEGWETQYF. CDR3 in DNA: TGTGCCAGCAGTGAAGACGTTAGACTAGCAGAAGGCTGGGAGACCCAGTACTTC.